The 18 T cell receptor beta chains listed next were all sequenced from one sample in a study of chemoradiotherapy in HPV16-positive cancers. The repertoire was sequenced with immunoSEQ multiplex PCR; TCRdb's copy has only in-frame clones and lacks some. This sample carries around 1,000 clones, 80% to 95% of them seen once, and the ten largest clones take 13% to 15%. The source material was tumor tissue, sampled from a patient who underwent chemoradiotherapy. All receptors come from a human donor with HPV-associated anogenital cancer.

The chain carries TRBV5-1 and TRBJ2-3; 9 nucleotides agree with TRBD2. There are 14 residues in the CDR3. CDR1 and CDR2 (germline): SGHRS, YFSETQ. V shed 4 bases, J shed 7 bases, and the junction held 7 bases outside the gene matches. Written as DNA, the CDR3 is TGCGCCAGCAGCGGCTTAGCGGGAGACAATACGCAGTATTTT. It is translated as CASSGLAGDNTQYF.

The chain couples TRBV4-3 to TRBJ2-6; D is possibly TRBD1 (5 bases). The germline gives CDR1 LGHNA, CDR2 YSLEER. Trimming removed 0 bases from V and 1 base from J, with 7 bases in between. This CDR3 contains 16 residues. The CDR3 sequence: CASSQEPGSGANVLTF. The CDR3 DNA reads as TGCGCCAGCAGCCAAGAACCAGGGTCTGGGGCCAACGTCCTGACTTTC.

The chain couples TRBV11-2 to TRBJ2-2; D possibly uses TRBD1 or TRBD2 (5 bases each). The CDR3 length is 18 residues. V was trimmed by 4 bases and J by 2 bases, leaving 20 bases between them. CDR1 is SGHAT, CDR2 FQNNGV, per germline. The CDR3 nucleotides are TGTGCCAGCAGCTCCCGATTTAATCTAGGGACCAACACCGGGGAGCTGTTTTTT. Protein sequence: CASSSRFNLGTNTGELFF.

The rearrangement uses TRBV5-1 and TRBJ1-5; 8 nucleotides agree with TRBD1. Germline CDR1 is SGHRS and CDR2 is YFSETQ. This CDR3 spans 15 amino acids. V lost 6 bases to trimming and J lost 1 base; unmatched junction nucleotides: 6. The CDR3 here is CASKQGAGSNQPQHF. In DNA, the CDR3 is TGCGCCAGCAAGCAGGGGGCGGGCAGCAATCAGCCCCAGCATTTT. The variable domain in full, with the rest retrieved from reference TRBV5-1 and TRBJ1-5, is KAGVTQTPRYLIKTRGQQVTLSCSPISGHRSVSWYQQTPGQGLQFLFEYFSETQRNKGNFPGRFSGRQFSNSRSEMNVSTLELGDSALYLCASKQGAGSNQPQHFGDGTRLSIL.

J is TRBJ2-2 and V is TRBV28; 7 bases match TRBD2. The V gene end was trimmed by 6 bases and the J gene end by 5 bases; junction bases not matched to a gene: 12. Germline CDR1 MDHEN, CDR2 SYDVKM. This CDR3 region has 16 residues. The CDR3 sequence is CASSFRLAKRTGELFF. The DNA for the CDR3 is TGTGCCAGCAGCTTTAGACTAGCCAAAAGAACCGGGGAGCTGTTTTTT.

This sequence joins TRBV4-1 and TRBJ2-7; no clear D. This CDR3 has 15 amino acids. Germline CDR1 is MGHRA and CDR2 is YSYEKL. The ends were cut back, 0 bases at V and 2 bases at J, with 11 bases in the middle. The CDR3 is CASSQDFPGPYEQYF. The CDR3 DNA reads TGCGCCAGCAGCCAAGATTTTCCGGGCCCCTACGAGCAGTACTTC.

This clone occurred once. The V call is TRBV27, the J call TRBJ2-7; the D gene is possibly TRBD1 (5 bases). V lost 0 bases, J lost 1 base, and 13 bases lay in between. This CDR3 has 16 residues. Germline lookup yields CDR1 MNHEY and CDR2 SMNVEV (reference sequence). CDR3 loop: CASSLSPGAGSYEQYF. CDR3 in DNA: TGTGCCAGCAGTTTATCCCCCGGCGCAGGGTCCTACGAGCAGTACTTC.

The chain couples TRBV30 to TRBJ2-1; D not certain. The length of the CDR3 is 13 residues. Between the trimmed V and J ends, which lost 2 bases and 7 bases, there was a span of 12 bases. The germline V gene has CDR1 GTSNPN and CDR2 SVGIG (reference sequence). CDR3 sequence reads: CAWSRAGPNEQFF. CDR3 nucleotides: TGTGCCTGGAGTAGGGCTGGACCGAATGAGCAGTTCTTC.

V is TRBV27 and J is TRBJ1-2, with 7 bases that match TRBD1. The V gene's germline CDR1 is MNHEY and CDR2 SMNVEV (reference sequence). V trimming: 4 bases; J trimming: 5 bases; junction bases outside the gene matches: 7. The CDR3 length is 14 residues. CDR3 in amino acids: CASSSHQGVYGYTF. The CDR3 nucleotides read TGTGCCAGCAGTTCACACCAGGGGGTTTATGGCTACACCTTC.

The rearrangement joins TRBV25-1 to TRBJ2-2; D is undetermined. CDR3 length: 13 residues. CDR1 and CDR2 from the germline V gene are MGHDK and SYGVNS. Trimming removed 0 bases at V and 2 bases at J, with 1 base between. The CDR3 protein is CASSEYNTGELFF. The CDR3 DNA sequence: TGTGCCAGCAGTGAATACAACACCGGGGAGCTGTTTTTT.

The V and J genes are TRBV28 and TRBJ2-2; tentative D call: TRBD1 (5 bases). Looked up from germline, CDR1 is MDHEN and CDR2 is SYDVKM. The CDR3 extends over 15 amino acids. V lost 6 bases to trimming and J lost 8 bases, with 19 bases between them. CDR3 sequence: CASSPLGQGMGELFF. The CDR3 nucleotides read TGTGCCAGCAGCCCGCTCGGGCAGGGTATGGGGGAGCTGTTTTTT.

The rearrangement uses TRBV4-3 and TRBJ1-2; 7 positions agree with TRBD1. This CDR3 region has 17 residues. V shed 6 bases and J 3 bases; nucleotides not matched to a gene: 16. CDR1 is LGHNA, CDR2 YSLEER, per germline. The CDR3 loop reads CASSLEGGQDGDYGYTF. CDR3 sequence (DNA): TGCGCCAGCAGTCTCGAAGGAGGACAGGACGGGGACTATGGCTACACCTTC.

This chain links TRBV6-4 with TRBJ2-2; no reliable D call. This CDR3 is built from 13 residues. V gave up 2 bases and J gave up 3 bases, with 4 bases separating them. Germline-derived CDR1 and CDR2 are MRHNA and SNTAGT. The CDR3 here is CASSDRDTGELFF. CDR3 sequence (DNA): TGTGCCAGCAGTGACAGGGACACCGGGGAGCTGTTTTTT.

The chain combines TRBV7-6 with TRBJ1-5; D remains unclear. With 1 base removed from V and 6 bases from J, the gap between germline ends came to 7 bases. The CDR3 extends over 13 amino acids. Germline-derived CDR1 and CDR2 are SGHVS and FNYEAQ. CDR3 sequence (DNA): TGTGCCAGCAGCTTAGATGAAGGTCAGCCCCAGCATTTT. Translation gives CASSLDEGQPQHF.

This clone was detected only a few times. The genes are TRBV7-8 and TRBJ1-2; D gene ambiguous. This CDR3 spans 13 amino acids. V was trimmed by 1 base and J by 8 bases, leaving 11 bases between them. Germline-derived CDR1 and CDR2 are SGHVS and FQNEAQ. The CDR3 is CASSLEWTQGYTF. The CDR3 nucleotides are TGTGCCAGCAGCTTAGAATGGACCCAGGGCTACACCTTC.

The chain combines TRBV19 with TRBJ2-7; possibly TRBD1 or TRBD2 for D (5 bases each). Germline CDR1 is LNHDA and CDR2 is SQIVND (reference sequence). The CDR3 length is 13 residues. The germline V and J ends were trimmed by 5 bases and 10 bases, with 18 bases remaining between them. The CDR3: CASSLSGTAHQYF. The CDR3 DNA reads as TGTGCCAGTAGTCTGTCCGGGACGGCACACCAGTACTTC.

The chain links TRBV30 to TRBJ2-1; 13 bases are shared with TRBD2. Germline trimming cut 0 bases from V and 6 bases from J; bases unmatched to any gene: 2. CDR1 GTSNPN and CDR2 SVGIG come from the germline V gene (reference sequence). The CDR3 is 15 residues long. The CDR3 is CAWSVLAGGPNEQFF. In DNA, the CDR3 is TGTGCCTGGAGTGTACTAGCGGGGGGGCCCAATGAGCAGTTCTTC. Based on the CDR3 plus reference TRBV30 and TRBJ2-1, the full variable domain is SQTIHQWPATLVQPVGSPLSLECTVEGTSNPNLYWYRQAAGRGLQLLFYSVGIGQISSEVPQNLSASRPQDRQFILSSKKLLLSDSGFYLCAWSVLAGGPNEQFFGPGTRLTVL.

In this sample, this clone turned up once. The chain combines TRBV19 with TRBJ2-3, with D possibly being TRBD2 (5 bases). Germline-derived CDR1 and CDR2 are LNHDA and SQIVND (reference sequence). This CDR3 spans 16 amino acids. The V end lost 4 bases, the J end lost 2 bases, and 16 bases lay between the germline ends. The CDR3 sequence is CASSTSIAAPTDTQYF. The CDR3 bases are TGTGCCAGTAGTACTAGCATCGCGGCACCCACAGATACGCAGTATTTT.